The 18 T cell receptor beta chains below all came from one sample that was sequenced in a study of Ad26.COV2.S vaccination and SARS-CoV-2 variants. Only in-frame clones appear in the TCRdb table, and some are missing; sequencing was by immunoSEQ multiplex PCR. The sample has 380,000 or so clones, around 89% seen once. As for treatment: 15 to 20 received Ad26.COV2.S at low or high dose, single or two shots; several received placebo; per-sample allocation not given. Specimen acquisition occurred on day 63 following the initial vaccine or placebo injection. Sequencing used peripheral blood, obtained in a trial of Ad26.COV2.S vaccine versus placebo. Every receptor here comes from a person aged 18-60 years who received the Ad26.COV2.S COVID-19 vaccine or a placebo.

There are many counts of this clone. Other DNA variants within this sample encode the same CDR3. This rearrangement joins TRBV4-3 to TRBJ2-2; 7 bases are shared with TRBD1. The CDR3 is 15 residues long. Germline V CDR1 and CDR2: LGHNA, YSLEER. The J segment lost 4 bases and the V segment lost 2 bases, leaving 4 bases of the junction unmatched. In DNA form, the CDR3 reads TGCGCCAGCAGCCAAACACAGGGGTCCACCGGGGAGCTGTTTTTT. The encoded protein is CASSQTQGSTGELFF.

This clone was seen once. V usage is TRBV10-3 and J usage is TRBJ1-1, with D maybe TRBD1 (5 bases). The CDR3 consists of 19 residues. V lost 4 bases, J lost 6 bases, and 30 bases lay in between. Germline CDR1 and CDR2: ENHRY and SYGVKD. CDR3 nucleotides: TGTGCCATCAGTGCCTCCCTGACTAGGACAAACTTAAAGGACCCTGAAGCTTTCTTT. This gives the protein CAISASLTRTNLKDPEAFF.

The gene calls are TRBV9 and TRBJ2-1; maybe TRBD2 (6 bases). This CDR3 has 13 residues. With 0 bases removed from V and 6 bases from J, the gap between germline ends came to 7 bases. CDR1 and CDR2 (germline): SGDLS, YYNGEE. CDR3 residues: CASSVVEGNEQFF. In DNA, the CDR3 is TGTGCCAGCAGCGTAGTGGAGGGCAATGAGCAGTTCTTC.

This sequence joins TRBV30 and TRBJ1-1, with D possibly matching TRBD1 (6 bases). This CDR3 contains 13 residues. Germline V gene sequence: CDR1 GTSNPN, CDR2 SVGIG (reference sequence). Trimming took off 8 bases at V and 4 bases at J, with 17 bases between the two ends. CDR3 coding DNA: TGTGCCCGGACGAGGGGGGGTACCACTGAAGCTTTCTTT. This translates into CARTRGGTTEAFF.

V gene TRBV7-9 combines with J gene TRBJ2-1; perhaps TRBD2 as D (5 bases). Germline V gene data show CDR1 as SEHNR and CDR2 as FQNEAQ (reference sequence). V was shortened by 3 bases and J by 0 bases, with 18 bases between the two germline ends. The CDR3 runs 18 residues. For the CDR3, the DNA is TGTGCCAGCAGCTTGTACTCGGGGATCCAGCGCTCCTACAATGAGCAGTTCTTC. Its translation: CASSLYSGIQRSYNEQFF.

The rearrangement uses TRBV7-2 and TRBJ1-2, with 8 positions matching TRBD1. Germline CDR1 is SGHTA and CDR2 is FQGNSA. With V trimmed by 2 bases and J by 1 base, 3 bases remained unmatched. This CDR3 contains 15 residues. CDR3 loop: CASSLTGGINYGYTF. In DNA form, the CDR3 reads TGTGCCAGCAGCTTAACAGGGGGAATTAACTATGGCTACACCTTC.

This clone was seen a handful of times. This chain connects TRBV28 to TRBJ2-3, with 9 bases that match TRBD2. Germline CDR1 reads MDHEN; CDR2 reads SYDVKM. The CDR3 sequence is 17 residues long. V dropped 6 bases and J dropped 4; count of bases not matched to a gene: 14. The CDR3, as DNA: TGTGCCAGCAGCTTTATTAAACAAGCGGGAGGAGCAGATACGCAGTATTTT. As protein: CASSFIKQAGGADTQYF.

V usage is TRBV6-5 and J usage is TRBJ2-7, with 10 bases aligning to TRBD2. Germline CDR1 MNHEY, CDR2 SVGAGI. V lost 2 bases to trimming and J lost 3 bases; unmatched junction nucleotides: 4. There are 15 residues in the CDR3. CDR3 loop: CASSYASGGSYEQYF. The CDR3 DNA reads TGTGCCAGCAGTTACGCTAGCGGGGGTAGCTACGAGCAGTACTTC.

The rearrangement joins TRBV19 to TRBJ1-3, with TRBD1 matching 7 bases. Germline V gives CDR1 LNHDA, CDR2 SQIVND (reference sequence). This CDR3 is 19 amino acids long. Trimming at V came to 10 bases and at J to 5 bases, leaving 26 bases not matched to a gene. Here the CDR3 reads CATLVDRGYPGQRRNTIYF. In nucleotides, the CDR3 is TGTGCCACCCTAGTGGATCGGGGGTATCCGGGACAGAGACGAAACACCATATATTTT.

In this sample, this clone turned up once. The CDR3 nucleotides read TGTGCCAGCAGCTTATTTTCTAGCGGTTACAATGAGCAGTTCTTC. It translates to CASSLFSSGYNEQFF. The chain uses TRBV7-2 and TRBJ2-1; 7 nucleotides agree with TRBD2. Germline trimming cut 2 bases from V and 4 bases from J; bases unmatched to any gene: 5. The CDR3 totals 15 residues. The germline CDR1 and CDR2 sequences are SGHTA and FQGNSA.

The chain is built from TRBV7-3 and TRBJ1-2; 9 nucleotides agree with TRBD1. The V gene's germline CDR1 is SGHTA and CDR2 FQGTGA. The CDR3 is made up of 14 amino acids. The ends lost 3 bases at V and 6 bases at J; junction bases unmatched: 5. In DNA form, the CDR3 reads TGTGCCAGCAGCTTTTTACAGGGGGCGGATGGCTACACCTTC. Translation: CASSFLQGADGYTF.

This clone was detected a few times. V usage is TRBV12-3 or TRBV12-4 and J usage is TRBJ2-7, with 8 bases lining up with TRBD1. The CDR3 totals 13 residues. V lost 6 bases and J lost 7; bases outside the gene matches: 8. This chain's CDR3 is CASSRDRGKEQYF. DNA for the CDR3: TGTGCCAGCAGCCGAGACAGGGGAAAGGAGCAGTACTTC.

This clone occurred a few times. V gene TRBV10-3 combines with J gene TRBJ2-2; no reliable D call. Per germline, CDR1 ENHRY and CDR2 SYGVKD. The CDR3 has 13 residues. The ends were cut back, 3 bases at V and 4 bases at J, with 6 bases in the middle. The CDR3 loop is CAISETFTGELFF. The CDR3 bases are TGTGCCATCAGTGAAACGTTCACCGGGGAGCTGTTTTTT.

This chain joins TRBV28 and TRBJ1-2; 7 positions match TRBD1. Germline V gene data show CDR1 as MDHEN and CDR2 as SYDVKM. The length of the CDR3 is 14 residues. J gave up 8 bases and V 2 bases, and 8 bases lay outside the gene matches. The CDR3 spells CASSLQDRVRGYTF. The CDR3 bases are TGTGCCAGCAGTTTACAAGACAGGGTTCGAGGCTACACCTTC.

The chain carries TRBV9 and TRBJ2-3; 8 bases line up with TRBD2. The V gene end was trimmed by 4 bases and the J gene end by 5 bases; junction bases not matched to a gene: 15. CDR1 and CDR2 (germline): SGDLS, YYNGEE. This CDR3 has 17 amino acids. CDR3 loop: CASSFSGGGPEGDTQYF. The CDR3 bases are TGTGCCAGCAGCTTCTCGGGAGGGGGTCCTGAAGGAGATACGCAGTATTTT.

The V call is TRBV6-2 or TRBV6-3, the J call TRBJ2-3; a weak D match, TRBD1 (5 bases). This CDR3 has 19 amino acids. Trimming shortened V by 0 bases and J by 10 bases, and 29 bases separated the two germline ends. Germline loops: CDR1 MNHEY, CDR2 SVGEGT. The CDR3 is CASSYSTRLRQGSGLAQYF. CDR3 coding DNA: TGTGCCAGCAGTTACTCGACACGCCTGAGGCAGGGTTCGGGTTTAGCGCAGTATTTT.

This clone was observed once. The genes are TRBV14 and TRBJ2-7, with D perhaps TRBD1 or TRBD2 (5 bases each). V dropped 5 bases and J dropped 0 bases, with 14 bases sitting between them. This CDR3 region has 15 residues. Germline V CDR1 and CDR2: SGHDN, FVKESK. In nucleotides, the CDR3 is TGTGCCAGCAGCGGACTTGACAGAAGCTCCTACGAGCAGTACTTC. It specifies CASSGLDRSSYEQYF.

V usage is TRBV4-3 and J usage is TRBJ2-7; D possibly corresponds to TRBD2 (5 bases). V dropped 1 base and J dropped 7 bases, with 14 bases sitting between them. Germline loops: CDR1 LGHNA, CDR2 YSLEER. The length of the CDR3 is 14 residues. The CDR3 sequence is CASSQVSGLGEQYF. For the CDR3, the DNA is TGCGCCAGCAGCCAAGTTTCCGGACTGGGGGAGCAGTACTTC.